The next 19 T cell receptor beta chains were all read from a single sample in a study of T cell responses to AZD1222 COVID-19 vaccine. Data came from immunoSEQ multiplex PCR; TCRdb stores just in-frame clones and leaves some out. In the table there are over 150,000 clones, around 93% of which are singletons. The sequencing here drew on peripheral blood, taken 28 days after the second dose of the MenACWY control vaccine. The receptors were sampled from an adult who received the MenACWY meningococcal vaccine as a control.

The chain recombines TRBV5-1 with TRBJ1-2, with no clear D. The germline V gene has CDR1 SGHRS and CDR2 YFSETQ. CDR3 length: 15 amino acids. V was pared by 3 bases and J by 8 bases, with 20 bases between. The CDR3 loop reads CASSSPPGLRSGYTF. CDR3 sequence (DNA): TGCGCCAGCAGCTCCCCACCAGGTTTAAGGAGCGGCTACACCTTC.

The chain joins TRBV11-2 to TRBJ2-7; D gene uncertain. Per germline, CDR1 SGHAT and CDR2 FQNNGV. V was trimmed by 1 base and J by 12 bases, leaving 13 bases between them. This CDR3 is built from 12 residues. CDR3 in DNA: TGTGCCAGCAGCTTAGTACGAAGGGTTCCGTACTTC. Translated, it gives CASSLVRRVPYF. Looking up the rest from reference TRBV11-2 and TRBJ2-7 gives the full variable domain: EAGVAQSPRYKIIEKRQSVAFWCNPISGHATLYWYQQILGQGPKLLIQFQNNGVVDDSQLPKDRFSAERLKGVDSTLKIQPAKLEDSAVYLCASSLVRRVPYFGPGTRLTVT.

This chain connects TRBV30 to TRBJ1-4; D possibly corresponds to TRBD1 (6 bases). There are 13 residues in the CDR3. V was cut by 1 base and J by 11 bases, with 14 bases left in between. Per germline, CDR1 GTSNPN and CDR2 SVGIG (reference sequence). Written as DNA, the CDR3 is TGTGCCTGGAGTGATAATCACAGGGCCAAACTGTTTTTT. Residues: CAWSDNHRAKLFF. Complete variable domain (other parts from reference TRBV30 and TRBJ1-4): SQTIHQWPATLVQPVGSPLSLECTVEGTSNPNLYWYRQAAGRGLQLLFYSVGIGQISSEVPQNLSASRPQDRQFILSSKKLLLSDSGFYLCAWSDNHRAKLFFGSGTQLSVL.

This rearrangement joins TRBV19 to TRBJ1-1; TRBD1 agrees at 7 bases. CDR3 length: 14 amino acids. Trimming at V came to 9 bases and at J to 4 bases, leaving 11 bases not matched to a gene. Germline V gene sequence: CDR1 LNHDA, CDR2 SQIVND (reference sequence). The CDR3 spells CASRQGPQITEAFF. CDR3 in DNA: TGTGCCAGCAGACAGGGCCCGCAGATCACTGAAGCTTTCTTT.

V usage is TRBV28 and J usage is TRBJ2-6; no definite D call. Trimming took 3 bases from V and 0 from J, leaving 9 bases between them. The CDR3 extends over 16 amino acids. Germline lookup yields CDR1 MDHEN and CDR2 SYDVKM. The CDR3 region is CASSLIGVSGANVLTF. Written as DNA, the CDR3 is TGTGCCAGCAGTTTGATTGGGGTCTCTGGGGCCAACGTCCTGACTTTC.

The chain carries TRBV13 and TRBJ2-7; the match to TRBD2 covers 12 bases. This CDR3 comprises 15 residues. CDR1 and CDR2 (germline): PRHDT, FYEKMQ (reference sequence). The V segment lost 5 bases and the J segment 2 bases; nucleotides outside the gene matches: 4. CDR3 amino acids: CASSGRLAGAYEQYF. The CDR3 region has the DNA TGTGCCAGCAGCGGACGACTAGCGGGGGCCTACGAGCAGTACTTC.

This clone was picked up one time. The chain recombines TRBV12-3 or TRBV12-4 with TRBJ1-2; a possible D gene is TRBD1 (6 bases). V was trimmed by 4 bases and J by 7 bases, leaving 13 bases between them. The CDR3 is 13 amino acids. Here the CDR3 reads CASSSRGSSGYTF. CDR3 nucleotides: TGTGCCAGCAGTTCCAGGGGTTCTAGTGGCTACACCTTC.

The CDR3 bases are TGCGCCAGCAGCCCCAGAGCCCCAGCGGGGGGACTACAAGAGACCCAGTACTTC. Protein sequence: CASSPRAPAGGLQETQYF. The V and J genes are TRBV4-1 and TRBJ2-5; 9 bases align to TRBD2. In germline, CDR1 is MGHRA, CDR2 YSYEKL. The CDR3 is 18 residues long. Unmatched junction bases numbered 14, after V lost 4 bases and J lost 2 bases.

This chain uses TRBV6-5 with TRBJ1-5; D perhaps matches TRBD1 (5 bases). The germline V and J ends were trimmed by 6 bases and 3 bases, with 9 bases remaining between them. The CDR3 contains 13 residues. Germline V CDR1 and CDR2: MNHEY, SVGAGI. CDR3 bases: TGTGCCAGCAGGACCGGACACAATCAGCCCCAGCATTTT. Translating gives CASRTGHNQPQHF.

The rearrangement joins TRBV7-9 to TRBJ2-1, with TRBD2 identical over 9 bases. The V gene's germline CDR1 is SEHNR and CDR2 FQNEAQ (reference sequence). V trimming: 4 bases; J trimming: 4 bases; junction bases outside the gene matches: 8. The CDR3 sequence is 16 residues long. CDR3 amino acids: CASSSTGTSPYNEQFF. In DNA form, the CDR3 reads TGTGCCAGCAGCTCAACCGGGACTAGCCCTTACAATGAGCAGTTCTTC.

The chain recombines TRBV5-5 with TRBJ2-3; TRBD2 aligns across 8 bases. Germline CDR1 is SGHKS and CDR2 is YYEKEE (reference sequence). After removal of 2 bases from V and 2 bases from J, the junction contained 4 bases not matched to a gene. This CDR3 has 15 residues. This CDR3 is CASSLGGGPTDTQYF. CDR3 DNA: TGTGCCAGCAGCTTAGGCGGGGGGCCCACAGATACGCAGTATTTT.

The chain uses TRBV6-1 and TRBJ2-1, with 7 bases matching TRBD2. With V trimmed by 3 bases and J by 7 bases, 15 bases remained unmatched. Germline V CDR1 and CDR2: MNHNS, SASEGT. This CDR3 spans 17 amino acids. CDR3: CASSDFLTSETFNEQFF. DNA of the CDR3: TGTGCCAGCAGTGATTTTTTAACTAGCGAGACTTTTAATGAGCAGTTCTTC.

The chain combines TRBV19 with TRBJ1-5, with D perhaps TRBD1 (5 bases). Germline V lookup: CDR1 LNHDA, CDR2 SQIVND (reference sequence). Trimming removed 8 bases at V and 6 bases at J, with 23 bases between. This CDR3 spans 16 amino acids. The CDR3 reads CASLLTFGTAGQPQHF. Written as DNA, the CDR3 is TGTGCCAGTCTTCTTACCTTCGGGACGGCGGGTCAGCCCCAGCATTTT.

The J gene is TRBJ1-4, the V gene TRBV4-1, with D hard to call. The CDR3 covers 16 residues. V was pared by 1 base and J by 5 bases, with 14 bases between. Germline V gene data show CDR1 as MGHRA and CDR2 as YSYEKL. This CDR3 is CASSQGSQALNEKLFF. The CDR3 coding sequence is TGCGCCAGCAGCCAAGGAAGTCAGGCCTTGAATGAAAAACTGTTTTTT.

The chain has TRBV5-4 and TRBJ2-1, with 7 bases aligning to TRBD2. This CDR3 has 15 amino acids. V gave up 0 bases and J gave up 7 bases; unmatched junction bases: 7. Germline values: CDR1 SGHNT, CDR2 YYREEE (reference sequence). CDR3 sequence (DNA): TGTGCCAGCAGCTTGGTTGCGGGGGACCATAATGAGCAGTTCTTC. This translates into CASSLVAGDHNEQFF.

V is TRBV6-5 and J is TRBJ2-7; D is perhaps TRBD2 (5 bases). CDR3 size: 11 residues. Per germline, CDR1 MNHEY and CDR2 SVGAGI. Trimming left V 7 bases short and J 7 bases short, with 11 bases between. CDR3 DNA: TGTGCCAGCACTAGCCTCCGGGAGCAGTACTTC. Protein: CASTSLREQYF.

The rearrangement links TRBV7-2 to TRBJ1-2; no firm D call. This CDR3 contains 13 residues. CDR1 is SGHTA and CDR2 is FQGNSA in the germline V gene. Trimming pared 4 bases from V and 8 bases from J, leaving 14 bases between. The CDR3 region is CASSSNGWLGYTF. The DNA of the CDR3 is TGTGCCAGCAGCTCTAACGGATGGTTGGGCTACACCTTC.

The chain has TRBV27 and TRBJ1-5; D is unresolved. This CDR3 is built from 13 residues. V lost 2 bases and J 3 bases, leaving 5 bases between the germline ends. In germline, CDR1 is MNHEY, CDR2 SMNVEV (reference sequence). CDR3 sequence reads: CASSLRDNQPQHF. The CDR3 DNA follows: TGTGCCAGCAGTTTAAGGGACAATCAGCCCCAGCATTTT.

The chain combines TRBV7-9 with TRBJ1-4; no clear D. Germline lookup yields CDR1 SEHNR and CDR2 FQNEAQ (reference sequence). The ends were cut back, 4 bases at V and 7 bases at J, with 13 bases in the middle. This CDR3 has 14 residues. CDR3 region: CASSSQFSSEKLFF. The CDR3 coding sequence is TGTGCCAGCAGCTCTCAGTTTAGTAGTGAAAAACTGTTTTTT. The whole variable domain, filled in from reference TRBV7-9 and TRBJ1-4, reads DTGVSQNPRHKITKRGQNVTFRCDPISEHNRLYWYRQTLGQGPEFLTYFQNEAQLEKSRLLSDRFSAERPKGSFSTLEIQRTEQGDSAMYLCASSSQFSSEKLFFGSGTQLSVL.